This TCR beta chain stems from a study of T cell responses to AZD1222 COVID-19 vaccine. Sequenced by immunoSEQ multiplex PCR; TCRdb stores in-frame clones only, minus some. The sample includes around 99,000 clones, roughly nine tenths of them seen just once. The CDR3 consists of 14 residues. Losses at the gene ends were 10 bases for V and 5 bases for J; bases not matched to a gene: 11. Germline V gene data show CDR1 as MNHEY and CDR2 as SVGAGI. This TCR derives from an adult who received the AZD1222 COVID-19 vaccine. This rearrangement joins TRBV6-5 to TRBJ1-1; 9 nucleotides agree with TRBD1. The sample here was peripheral blood, taken 28 days after the second AZD1222 dose. The CDR3 here is CATMGQQGATEAFF. The CDR3 DNA follows: TGTGCCACCATGGGTCAACAGGGGGCGACTGAAGCTTTCTTT.